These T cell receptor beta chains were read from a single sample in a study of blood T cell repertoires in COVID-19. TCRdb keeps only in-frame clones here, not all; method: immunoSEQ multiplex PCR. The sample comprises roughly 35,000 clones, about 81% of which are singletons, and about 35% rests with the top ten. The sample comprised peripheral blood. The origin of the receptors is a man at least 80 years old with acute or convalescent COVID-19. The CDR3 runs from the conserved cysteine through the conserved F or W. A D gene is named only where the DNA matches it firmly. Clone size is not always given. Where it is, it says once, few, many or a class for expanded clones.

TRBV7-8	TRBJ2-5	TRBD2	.	CASSAGLTRREQETQYF	TGTGCCAGCAGTGCCGGGTTGACTAGGCGGGAGCAAGAGACCCAGTACTTC
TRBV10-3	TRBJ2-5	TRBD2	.	CASGGGETQYF	TGTGCCAGCGGGGGAGGGGAGACCCAGTACTTC
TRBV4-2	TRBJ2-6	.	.	CASSQGGGSGANVLTF	TGTGCCAGCAGCCAAGGCGGAGGCTCTGGGGCCAACGTCCTGACTTTC
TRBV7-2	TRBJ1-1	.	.	CASSGRTEAFF	TGTGCCAGCAGCGGGAGGACTGAAGCTTTCTTT
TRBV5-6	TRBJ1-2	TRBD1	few	CASSFTGDYGYTF	TGTGCCAGCAGCTTTACAGGGGACTATGGCTACACCTTC
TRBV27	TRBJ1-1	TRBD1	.	CASRLAGGVGKAFF	TGTGCCAGCAGATTAGCAGGGGGCGTCGGCAAAGCTTTCTTT
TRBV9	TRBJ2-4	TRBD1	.	CASSVGQGRAKNIQYF	TGTGCCAGCAGCGTAGGACAGGGAAGGGCCAAAAACATTCAGTACTTC
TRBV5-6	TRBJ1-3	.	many	CASSGQTMGNTIYF	TGTGCCAGCAGCGGGCAGACAATGGGAAACACCATATATTTT
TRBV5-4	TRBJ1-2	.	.	CASRPNGGYGYTF	TGTGCCAGCAGGCCTAACGGGGGCTATGGCTACACCTTC
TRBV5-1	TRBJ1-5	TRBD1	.	CASSQGGTRNQPQHF	TGCGCCAGCAGCCAGGGGGGCACACGGAATCAGCCCCAGCATTTT
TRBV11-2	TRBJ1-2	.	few	CASSLVNSNGYTF	TGTGCCAGCAGCTTAGTCAACAGCAATGGCTACACCTTC
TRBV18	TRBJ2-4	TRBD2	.	CASSPPRGGAINIQYF	TGTGCCAGCTCACCCCCGCGCGGGGGGGCCATAAACATTCAGTACTTC
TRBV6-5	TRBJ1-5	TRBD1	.	CASRLQGEHQPQHF	TGTGCCAGCAGGTTACAGGGGGAACACCAGCCCCAGCATTTT
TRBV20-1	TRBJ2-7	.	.	CSATTAYEQYF	TGCAGTGCCACTACTGCCTACGAGCAGTACTTC
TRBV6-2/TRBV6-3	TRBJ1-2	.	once	CASSFRQPTDSQYGYTF	TGTGCCAGCAGTTTCCGACAGCCTACAGACAGCCAGTATGGCTACACCTTC
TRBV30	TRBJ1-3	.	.	CAWGTGVYSGNTIYF	TGTGCCTGGGGCACAGGTGTCTACTCTGGAAACACCATATATTTT
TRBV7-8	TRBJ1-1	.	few	CASSLIGVVRDTEAFF	TGTGCCAGCAGCTTGATAGGGGTGGTTCGCGACACTGAAGCTTTCTTT
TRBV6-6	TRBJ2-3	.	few	CASRLGGSTDTQYF	TGTGCCAGCAGGCTTGGGGGGAGCACAGATACGCAGTATTTT
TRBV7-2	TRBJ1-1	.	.	CASSQMAQNTEAFF	TGTGCCAGCAGCCAGATGGCACAGAACACTGAAGCTTTCTTT
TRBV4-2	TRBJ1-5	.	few	CASSQDLQGNQPQHF	TGTGCCAGCAGCCAAGATTTACAGGGCAATCAGCCCCAGCATTTT
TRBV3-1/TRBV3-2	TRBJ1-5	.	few	CASSQDAGVNQPQHF	TGTGCCAGCAGCCAAGATGCAGGGGTGAATCAGCCCCAGCATTTT
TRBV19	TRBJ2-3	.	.	CASSMIGLAPGDTQYF	TGTGCCAGTAGTATGATTGGACTGGCCCCCGGAGATACGCAGTATTTT
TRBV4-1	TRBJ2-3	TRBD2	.	CASSQGTGGYGDTQYF	TGCGCCAGCAGCCAAGGGACGGGGGGATATGGAGATACGCAGTATTTT
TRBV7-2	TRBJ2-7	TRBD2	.	CASSFVGGGTYEQYF	TGTGCCAGCAGCTTTGTCGGGGGGGGAACCTACGAGCAGTACTTC
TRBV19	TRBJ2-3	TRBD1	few	CASGTGHPDTQYF	TGTGCCAGTGGGACAGGGCATCCAGATACGCAGTATTTT